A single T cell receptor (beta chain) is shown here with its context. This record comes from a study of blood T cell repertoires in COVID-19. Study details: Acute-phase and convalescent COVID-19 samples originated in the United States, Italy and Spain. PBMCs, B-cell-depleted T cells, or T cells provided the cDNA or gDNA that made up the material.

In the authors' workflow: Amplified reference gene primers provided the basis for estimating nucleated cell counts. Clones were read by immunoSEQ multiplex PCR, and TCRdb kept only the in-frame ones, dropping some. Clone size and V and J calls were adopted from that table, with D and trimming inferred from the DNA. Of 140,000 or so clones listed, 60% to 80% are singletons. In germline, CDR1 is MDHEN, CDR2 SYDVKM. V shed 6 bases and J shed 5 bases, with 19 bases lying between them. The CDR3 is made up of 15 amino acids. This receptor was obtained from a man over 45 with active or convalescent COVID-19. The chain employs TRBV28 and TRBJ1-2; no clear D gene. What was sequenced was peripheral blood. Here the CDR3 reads CASRHKPSAVYGYTF. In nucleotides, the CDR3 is TGTGCCAGCAGGCACAAACCCTCTGCGGTATATGGCTACACCTTC.